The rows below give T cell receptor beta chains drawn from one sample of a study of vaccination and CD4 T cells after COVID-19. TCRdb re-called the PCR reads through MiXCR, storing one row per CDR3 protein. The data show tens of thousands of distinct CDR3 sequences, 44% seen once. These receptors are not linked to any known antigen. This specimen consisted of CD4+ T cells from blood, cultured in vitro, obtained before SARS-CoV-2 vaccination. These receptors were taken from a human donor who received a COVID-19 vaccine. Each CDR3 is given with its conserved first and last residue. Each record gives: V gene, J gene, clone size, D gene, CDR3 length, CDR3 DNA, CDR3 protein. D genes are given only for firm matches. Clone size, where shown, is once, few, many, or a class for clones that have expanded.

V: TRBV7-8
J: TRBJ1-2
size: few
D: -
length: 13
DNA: TGTGCCAGCAGCCCCCCGGGTGCCTATGGCTACACCTTC
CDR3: CASSPPGAYGYTF

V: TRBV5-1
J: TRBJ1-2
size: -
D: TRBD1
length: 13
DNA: TGCGCCAGCCGAACGGAGACAGGGGCCGGCTACACCTTC
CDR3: CASRTETGAGYTF

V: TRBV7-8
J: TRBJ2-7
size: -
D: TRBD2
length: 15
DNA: TGTGCCAGCAGCACCGGACTAGCGGGGGTATACGAGCAGTACTTC
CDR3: CASSTGLAGVYEQYF

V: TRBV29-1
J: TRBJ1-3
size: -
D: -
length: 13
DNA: TGCAGCGTTGGGCCTCGATTTGGAAACACCATATATTTT
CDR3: CSVGPRFGNTIYF

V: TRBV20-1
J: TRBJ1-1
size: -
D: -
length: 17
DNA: TGCAGTGCTAGAGATCTAAGGGGGGGCTGGATGAACACTGAAGCTTTCTTT
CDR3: CSARDLRGGWMNTEAFF

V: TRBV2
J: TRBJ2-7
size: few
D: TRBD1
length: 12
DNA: TGTGCCAGCCAGGGACAGGTGCGCGAGCAGTACTTC
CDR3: CASQGQVREQYF

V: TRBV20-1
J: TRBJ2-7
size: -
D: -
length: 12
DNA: TGCAGTGCTACTCAGGGTCTACACGAGCAGTACTTC
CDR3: CSATQGLHEQYF

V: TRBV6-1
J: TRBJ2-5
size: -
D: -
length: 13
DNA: TGTGCCACCTCGGGGCTTTTTAGGGAGACCCAGTACTTC
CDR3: CATSGLFRETQYF

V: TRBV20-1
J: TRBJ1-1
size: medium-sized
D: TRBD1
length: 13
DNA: TGCAGTGCTTCCCGGACAGGGAGAACTGAAGCTTTCTTT
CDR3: CSASRTGRTEAFF

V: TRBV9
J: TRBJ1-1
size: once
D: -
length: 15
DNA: TGTGCCAGCACCCGACATCAGGGCATGAACACTGAAGCTTTCTTT
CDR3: CASTRHQGMNTEAFF

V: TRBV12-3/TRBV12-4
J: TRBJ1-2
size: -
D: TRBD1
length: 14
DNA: TGTGCCAGCAGTCTTCGACAGGGGACGTATGGCTACACCTTC
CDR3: CASSLRQGTYGYTF

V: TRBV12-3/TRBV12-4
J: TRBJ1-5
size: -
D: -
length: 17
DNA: TGTGCCAGCAGTGTCGGGGGGTCGTTAATTAGCAATCAGCCCCAGCATTTT
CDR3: CASSVGGSLISNQPQHF

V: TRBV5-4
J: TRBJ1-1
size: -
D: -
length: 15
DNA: TGTGCCAGCAGCTTGGGGGGCGGGGAGAACACTGAAGCTTTCTTT
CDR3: CASSLGGGENTEAFF

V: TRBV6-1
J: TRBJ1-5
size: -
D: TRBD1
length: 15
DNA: TGTGCCAGCAGTGAAACGCGGGACAGAAATCAGCCCCAGCATTTT
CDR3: CASSETRDRNQPQHF

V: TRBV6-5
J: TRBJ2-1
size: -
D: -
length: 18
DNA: TGTGCCAGCAGTTACTCGGTGCAAGGGTCCCCCGACGACAATGAGCAGTTCTTC
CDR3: CASSYSVQGSPDDNEQFF

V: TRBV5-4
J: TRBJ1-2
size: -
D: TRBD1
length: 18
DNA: TGTGCCAGCAGCTTGACCCCCCCAACAGGGGGCCATAACTATGGCTACACCTTC
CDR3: CASSLTPPTGGHNYGYTF

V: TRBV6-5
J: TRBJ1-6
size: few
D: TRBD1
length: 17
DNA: TGTGCCAGCAGTTACAATCGCGGACAGGGATTTAATTCACCCCTCCACTTT
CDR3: CASSYNRGQGFNSPLHF

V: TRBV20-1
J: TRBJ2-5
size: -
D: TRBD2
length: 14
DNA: TGCAGTGCCCCCCGGACTAGTCAACAAGAGACCCAGTACTTC
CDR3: CSAPRTSQQETQYF

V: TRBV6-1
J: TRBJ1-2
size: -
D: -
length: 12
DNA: TGTGCCAGCGGGGAGGGAACGCGGGGCTACACCTTC
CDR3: CASGEGTRGYTF

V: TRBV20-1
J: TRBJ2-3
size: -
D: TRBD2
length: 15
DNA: TGCAGTGCTAGAGGAAGCCGGGGGGGGGTAGATACGCAGTATTTT
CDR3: CSARGSRGGVDTQYF

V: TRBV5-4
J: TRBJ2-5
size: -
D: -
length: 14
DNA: TGTGCCAGCAGCTTGACGAGCGTTCAAGAGACCCAGTACTTC
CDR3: CASSLTSVQETQYF

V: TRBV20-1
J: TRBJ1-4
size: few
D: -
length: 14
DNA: TGCAGTGCTTACCGGGACTGGTATAATGAAAAACTGTTTTTT
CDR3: CSAYRDWYNEKLFF

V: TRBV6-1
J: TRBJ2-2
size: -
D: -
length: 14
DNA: TGTGCCTCCCTTCGGAAGCGGAATACCGGGGAGCTGTTTTTT
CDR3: CASLRKRNTGELFF

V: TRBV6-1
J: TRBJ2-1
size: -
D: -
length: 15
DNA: TGTGCCAGCCAAGCGCAGGTTTCGGGCTACAATGAGCAGTTCTTC
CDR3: CASQAQVSGYNEQFF

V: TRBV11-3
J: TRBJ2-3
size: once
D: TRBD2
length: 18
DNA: TGTGCCAGCGGCTTTCGGGCTAGCGGGGTTTCAGGCACAGATACGCAGTATTTT
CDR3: CASGFRASGVSGTDTQYF

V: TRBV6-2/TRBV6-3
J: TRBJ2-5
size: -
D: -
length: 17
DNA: TGTGCCAGCAGTTACCCGCGCCAGGGGGGGTTTCAAGAGACCCAGTACTTC
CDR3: CASSYPRQGGFQETQYF

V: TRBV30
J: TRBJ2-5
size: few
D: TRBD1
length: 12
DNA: TGTGCCGGGCGACAGGGTCAAGAGACCCAGTACTTC
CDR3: CAGRQGQETQYF

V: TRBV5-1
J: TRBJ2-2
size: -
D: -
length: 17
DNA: TGCGCCAGCAGCCTCGGGGGCCTTACTCCGAACACCGGGGAGCTGTTTTTT
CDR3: CASSLGGLTPNTGELFF

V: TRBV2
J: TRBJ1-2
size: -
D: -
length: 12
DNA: TGTGCCAGCAATGGGGGAGGTGGGGGCTACACCTTC
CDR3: CASNGGGGGYTF

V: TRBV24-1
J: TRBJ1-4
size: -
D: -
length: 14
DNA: TGTGCCACCAGTAACGGGGGAGTTTATGAAAAACTGTTTTTT
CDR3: CATSNGGVYEKLFF

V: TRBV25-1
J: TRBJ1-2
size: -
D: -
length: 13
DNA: TGTGCCAGCAGTGATGGCGGCATCTATGGCTACACCTTC
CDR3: CASSDGGIYGYTF

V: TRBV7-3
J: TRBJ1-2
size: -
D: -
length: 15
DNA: TGTGCCAGCAGCCCCGGGGGGGGTGGAAACTATGGCTACACCTTC
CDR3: CASSPGGGGNYGYTF

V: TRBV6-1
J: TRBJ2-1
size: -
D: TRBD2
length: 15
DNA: TGTGCCAGCAGCTCCGGGACTACATTTTCGGATGAGCAGTTCTTC
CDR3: CASSSGTTFSDEQFF

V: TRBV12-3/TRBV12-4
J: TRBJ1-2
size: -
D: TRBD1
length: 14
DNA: TGTGCCAGCAGTTTAGACAGGGGGCAAGGTGGCTACACCTTC
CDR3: CASSLDRGQGGYTF

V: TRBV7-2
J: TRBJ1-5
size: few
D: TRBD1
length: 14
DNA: TGTGCCAGCAGCCAGGACAGGGTAAATCAGCCCCAGCATTTT
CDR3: CASSQDRVNQPQHF

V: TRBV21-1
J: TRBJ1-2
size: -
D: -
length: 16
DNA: TGTGCCAGCAGCAAAGATAGGCAGGGTGTTAACTATGGCTACACCTTC
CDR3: CASSKDRQGVNYGYTF

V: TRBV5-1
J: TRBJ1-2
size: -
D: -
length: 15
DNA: TGCGCCAGCGGCCTTACCCCAGCGAGGGTTCATGGCTACACCTTC
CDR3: CASGLTPARVHGYTF

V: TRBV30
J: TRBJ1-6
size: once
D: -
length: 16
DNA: TGTGCCTGGAGTGCCCCACAGGGAAAGTATAATTCACCCCTCCACTTT
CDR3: CAWSAPQGKYNSPLHF

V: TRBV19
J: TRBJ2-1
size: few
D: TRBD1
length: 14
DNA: TGTGCCACCAAGGACAGGGGCGACCACAATGAGCAGTTCTTC
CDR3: CATKDRGDHNEQFF

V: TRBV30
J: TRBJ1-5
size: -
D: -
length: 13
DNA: TGTGCCTGGAGTAATAATGCCGGGGAGCCCCAGCATTTT
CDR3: CAWSNNAGEPQHF

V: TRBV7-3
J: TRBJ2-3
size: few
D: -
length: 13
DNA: TGTGCCAGCAGTTTAACGGCGGGGAATACGCAGTATTTT
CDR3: CASSLTAGNTQYF

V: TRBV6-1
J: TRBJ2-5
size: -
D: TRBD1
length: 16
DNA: TGTGCCAGCAGACCCGGACAGGGGGGGGAGTGGGAGACCCAGTACTTC
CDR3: CASRPGQGGEWETQYF

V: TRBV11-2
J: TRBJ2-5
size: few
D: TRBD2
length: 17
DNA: TGTGCCAGCAGCTTACGCGGGGGGCAAATCCTCCAAGAGACCCAGTACTTC
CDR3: CASSLRGGQILQETQYF

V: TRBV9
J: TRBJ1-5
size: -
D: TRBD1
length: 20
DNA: TGTGCCAGCAGCGTGACTCCGGGACAGGGAAACAAATATAGCAATCAGCCCCAGCATTTT
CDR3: CASSVTPGQGNKYSNQPQHF

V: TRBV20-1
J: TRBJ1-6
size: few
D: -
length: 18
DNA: TGCAGTGCTAGAGTGAACGGCCCACTCGGCGGATCAAATTCACCCCTCCACTTT
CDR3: CSARVNGPLGGSNSPLHF

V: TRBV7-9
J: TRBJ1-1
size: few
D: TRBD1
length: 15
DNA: TGTGCCAGCAGCTCCCAGAGGGGGCTGAACACTGAAGCTTTCTTT
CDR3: CASSSQRGLNTEAFF

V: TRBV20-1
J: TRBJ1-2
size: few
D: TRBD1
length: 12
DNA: TGCAGTGCTAGGACAGGGCCTGATGGCTACACCTTC
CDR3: CSARTGPDGYTF

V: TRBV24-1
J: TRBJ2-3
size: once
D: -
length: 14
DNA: TGTGCCACCAGTGATTTGCGGGAGACAGATACGCAGTATTTT
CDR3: CATSDLRETDTQYF

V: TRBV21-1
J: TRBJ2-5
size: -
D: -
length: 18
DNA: TGTGCCAGCAGCAAAGGGGGCCGGGGGCACAATCGGAAAGAGACCCAGTACTTC
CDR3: CASSKGGRGHNRKETQYF

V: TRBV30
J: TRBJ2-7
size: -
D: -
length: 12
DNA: TGTGCCTGGAGGCTCCATTCCAACGAGCAGTACTTC
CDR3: CAWRLHSNEQYF

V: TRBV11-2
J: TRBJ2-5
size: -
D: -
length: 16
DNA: TGTGCCAGCAGCTTAGTCACCTTTGGGCGCCAAGAGACCCAGTACTTC
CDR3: CASSLVTFGRQETQYF

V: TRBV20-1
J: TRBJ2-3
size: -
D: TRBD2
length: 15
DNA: TGCAGTGCTAGATATTCTAGCGGGGGGGCAGATACGCAGTATTTT
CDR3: CSARYSSGGADTQYF

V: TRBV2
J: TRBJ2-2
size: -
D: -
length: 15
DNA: TGTGCCAGCAGTGAGGGGGGCGCGAACACCGGGGAGCTGTTTTTT
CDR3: CASSEGGANTGELFF

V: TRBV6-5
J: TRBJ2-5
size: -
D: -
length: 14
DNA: TGTGCCAGCAGTTACGCACGAGGGCAAGAGACCCAGTACTTC
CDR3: CASSYARGQETQYF

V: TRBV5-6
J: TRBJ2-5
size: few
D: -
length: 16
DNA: TGTGCCAGCAGCTATAGAATAGGGCAGGCGAGGGAGACCCAGTACTTC
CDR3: CASSYRIGQARETQYF

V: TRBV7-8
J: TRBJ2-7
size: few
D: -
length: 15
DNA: TGTGCCAGCAGCCCGACCCCCCGGGGTCTGTACGAGCAGTACTTC
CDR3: CASSPTPRGLYEQYF

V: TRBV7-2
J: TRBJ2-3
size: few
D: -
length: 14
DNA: TGTGCCAGCAGCTCGGGGGGCGGAGCAGATACGCAGTATTTT
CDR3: CASSSGGGADTQYF

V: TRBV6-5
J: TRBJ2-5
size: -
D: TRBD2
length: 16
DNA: TGTGCCAGCAGTTCAGTGGAGCGGGGGGCCCAAGAGACCCAGTACTTC
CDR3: CASSSVERGAQETQYF

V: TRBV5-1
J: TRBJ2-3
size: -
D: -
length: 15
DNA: TGCGCCAGCAGCCTTGATCTAGGAGGCACAGATACGCAGTATTTT
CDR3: CASSLDLGGTDTQYF

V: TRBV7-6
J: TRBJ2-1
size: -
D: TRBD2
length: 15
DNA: TGTGCCAGCAGCTTTACTAGCGGGGGGGGCAATGAGCAGTTCTTC
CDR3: CASSFTSGGGNEQFF